This TCR beta chain was sequenced during a study of human T cells and chemical hapten exposure. Each CDR3 protein gets one entry after TCRdb re-called the RACE reads with MiXCR. The sample has 350,000 or so distinct CDR3 sequences; around 7% are singletons. As regards this clonotype: Its ends do not fully match the called genes, so a read error is possible.

The CDR3 is made up of 14 amino acids. Germline loops: CDR1 SSHAT, CDR2 FNYEAQ (reference sequence). The time point was: patch test 1, 2 weeks after DPC sensitization. Treatment described: therapeutic diphenylcyclopropenone sensitization with weekly scalp DPC. The sample was whole blood, taken in connection with sensitization to the hapten diphenylcyclopropenone (DPC). The clonotype was recovered from a woman aged 18-30 years with alopecia areata. Some clones in this sample may be carry-over from other donors' samples. The rearrangement joins TRBV7-7 to TRBJ2-2; D is ambiguous. This CDR3 is CASSLIANTGELFF. CDR3 coding DNA: TGTGCTAGCAGCTTAATAGCGAACACCGGGGAGCTGTTTTTT.